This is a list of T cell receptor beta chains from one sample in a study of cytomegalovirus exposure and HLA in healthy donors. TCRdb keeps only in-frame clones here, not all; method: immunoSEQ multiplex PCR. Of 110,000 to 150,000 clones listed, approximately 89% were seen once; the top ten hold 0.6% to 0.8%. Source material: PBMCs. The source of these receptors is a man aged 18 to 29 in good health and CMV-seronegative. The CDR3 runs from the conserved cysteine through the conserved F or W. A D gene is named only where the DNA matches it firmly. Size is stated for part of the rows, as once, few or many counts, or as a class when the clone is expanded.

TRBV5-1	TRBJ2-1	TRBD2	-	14	TGCGCCAGCAGCTTTCTAGCGGGGGATGATGAGCAGTTCTTC	CASSFLAGDDEQFF
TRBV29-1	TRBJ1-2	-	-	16	TGCAGCGTTGAAAAAACCTCCGGTGTAGCTGACTATGGCTACACCTTC	CSVEKTSGVADYGYTF
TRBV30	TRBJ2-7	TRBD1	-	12	TGTGCCTGGGGGGGACAGTTAAACGAGCAGTACTTC	CAWGGQLNEQYF
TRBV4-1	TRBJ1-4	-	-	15	TGCGCCAGCAGCCCCAGGTTTTTGACTAATGAAAAACTGTTTTTT	CASSPRFLTNEKLFF
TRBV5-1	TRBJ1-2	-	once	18	TGCGCCAGCAGCCCCCCTGGGACTGGGATCTTGGCAAACTATGGCTACACCTTC	CASSPPGTGILANYGYTF
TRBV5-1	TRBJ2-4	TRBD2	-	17	TGCGCCAGCAGTTATCTAGCGGGAGGGCCAGGCAAAAACATTCAGTACTTC	CASSYLAGGPGKNIQYF
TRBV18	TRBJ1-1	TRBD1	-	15	TGTGCCAGCTCACGACAGGGGGACGGTGGCACTGAAGCTTTCTTT	CASSRQGDGGTEAFF
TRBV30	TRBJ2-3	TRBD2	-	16	TGTGCCTGGAGTCCCCTGACTAGCGGGAGAACAGATACGCAGTATTTT	CAWSPLTSGRTDTQYF
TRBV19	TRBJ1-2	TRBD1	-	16	TGTGCCAGTAGTCCCTCGACAGGGGGCTTGGACTATGGCTACACCTTC	CASSPSTGGLDYGYTF
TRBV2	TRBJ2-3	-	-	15	TGTGCCAGCGGAGCCCTTCGGCTCCGCACAGATACGCAGTATTTT	CASGALRLRTDTQYF
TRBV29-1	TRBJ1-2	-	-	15	TGCAGCGTTGATTCAGGGGACGGTTTTGATATAGGCTACACCTTC	CSVDSGDGFDIGYTF
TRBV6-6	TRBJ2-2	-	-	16	TGTGCCAGCAGTTACTCAACAGCCGCGAACACCGGGGAGCTGTTTTTT	CASSYSTAANTGELFF
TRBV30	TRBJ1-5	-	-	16	TGTGCCTGGAGTGTCAGGGTTGGCTCGGGCAATCAGCCCCAGCATTTT	CAWSVRVGSGNQPQHF
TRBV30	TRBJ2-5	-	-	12	TGTGCCTGGAATGACGGGGAAGAGACCCAGTACTTC	CAWNDGEETQYF
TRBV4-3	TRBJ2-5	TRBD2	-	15	TGCGCCAGCAGCCAGGTCGGGGGGGGGCAGGAGACCCAGTACTTC	CASSQVGGGQETQYF
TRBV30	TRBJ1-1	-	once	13	TGTGCCTGGAGTGTTTACTCCTACACTGAAGCTTTCTTT	CAWSVYSYTEAFF
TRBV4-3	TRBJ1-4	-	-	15	TGCGCCAGCAGCCAAGAGATGAACTCGTATGAAAAACTGTTTTTT	CASSQEMNSYEKLFF
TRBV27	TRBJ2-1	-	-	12	TGTGCCAGCAGTTGGCCAGGCAATGAGCAGTTCTTC	CASSWPGNEQFF
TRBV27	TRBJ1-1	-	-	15	TGTGCCAGCAGTTTATCGCCGACAGGGAACACTGAAGCTTTCTTT	CASSLSPTGNTEAFF
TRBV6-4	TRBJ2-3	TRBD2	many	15	TGTGCCAGCAGTGACTCCGGGAGGGCCACAGATACGCAGTATTTT	CASSDSGRATDTQYF
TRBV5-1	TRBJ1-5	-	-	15	TGCGCCAGCAGACAGGATTTCCATAGCAATCAGCCCCAGCATTTT	CASRQDFHSNQPQHF
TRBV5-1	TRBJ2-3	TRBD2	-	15	TGCGCCAGCAGCTTGGTTGGACTAGCGACAGATACGCAGTATTTT	CASSLVGLATDTQYF
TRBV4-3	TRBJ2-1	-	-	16	TGCGCCAGCAGCCAAGAGCCCGGGGGATTCTACAATGAGCAGTTCTTC	CASSQEPGGFYNEQFF
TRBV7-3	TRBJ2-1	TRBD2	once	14	TGTGCCAGCAGCTTACTAGCGGGGGGGCTCGAGCAGTTCTTC	CASSLLAGGLEQFF
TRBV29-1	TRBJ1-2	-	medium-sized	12	TGCAGCGCCCTAGAAACTAACTATGGCTACACCTTC	CSALETNYGYTF
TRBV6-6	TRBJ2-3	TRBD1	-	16	TGTGCCACTCAGCTGTCCAGGGGGCGCGCCACAGATACGCAGTATTTT	CATQLSRGRATDTQYF
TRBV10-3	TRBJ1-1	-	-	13	TGTGCCATCAGGGGTGGGCTGAACACTGAAGCTTTCTTT	CAIRGGLNTEAFF
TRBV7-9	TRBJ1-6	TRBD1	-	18	TGTGCCAGCAGCCGTCCGGGACAGTCTGGAATCTTAAATTCACCCCTCCACTTT	CASSRPGQSGILNSPLHF
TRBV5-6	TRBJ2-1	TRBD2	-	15	TGTGCCAGCAGCTGGGGACTAGCGGGCGGAAAAGAGCAGTTCTTC	CASSWGLAGGKEQFF
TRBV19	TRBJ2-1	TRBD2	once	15	TGTGCCAGTAGTCCGCCGGGAGGGCGTCACAATGAGCAGTTCTTC	CASSPPGGRHNEQFF
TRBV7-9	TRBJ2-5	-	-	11	TGTGCCAGCGATGGAGGGGAGACCCAGTACTTC	CASDGGETQYF
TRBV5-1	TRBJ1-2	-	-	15	TGCGCCAGCAGTTTAGAAGGGGAAACTAACTATGGCTACACCTTC	CASSLEGETNYGYTF
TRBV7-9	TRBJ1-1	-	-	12	TGTGCCAGCAGCTTAGACAGAGATGAAGCTTTCTTT	CASSLDRDEAFF
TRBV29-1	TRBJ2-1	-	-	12	TGCAGCGTCCTCCGGGAGCTCAATGAGCAGTTCTTC	CSVLRELNEQFF
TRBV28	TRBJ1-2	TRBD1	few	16	TGTGCCAGCAGTTTTGGGACAGGGAGCATCCGAGGAGGCTACACCTTC	CASSFGTGSIRGGYTF
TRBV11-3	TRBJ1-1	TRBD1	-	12	TGTGCCAGCAGAAGGGGGCCCAGTCCGGCTTTCTTT	CASRRGPSPAFF
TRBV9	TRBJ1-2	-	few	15	TGTGCCAGCAGCGTAATGGCGGCATCAAGCTATGGCTACACCTTC	CASSVMAASSYGYTF
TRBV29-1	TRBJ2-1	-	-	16	TGCAGCGTTGAAATAGGGGGGGGCCCGAACTACAATGAGCAGTTCTTC	CSVEIGGGPNYNEQFF
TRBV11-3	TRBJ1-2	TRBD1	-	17	TGTGCCAGCAGCTTGGTACCACAGGGGGGGACTAACTATGGCTACACCTTC	CASSLVPQGGTNYGYTF
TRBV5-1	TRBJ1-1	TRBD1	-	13	TGCGCCAGCAGCTCGGGACAGAGAGGTGAAGCTTTCTTT	CASSSGQRGEAFF
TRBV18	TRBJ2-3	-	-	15	TGTGCCAGCTCACCAGTTGCGGCCCGCACAGATACGCAGTATTTT	CASSPVAARTDTQYF
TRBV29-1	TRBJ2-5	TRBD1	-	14	TGCAGCGTGGACTTGGGACAGGGCCAAGAGACCCAGTACTTC	CSVDLGQGQETQYF
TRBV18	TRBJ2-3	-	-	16	TGTGCCAGCTCACCAACTGAGCTAGGAAGCACAGATACGCAGTATTTT	CASSPTELGSTDTQYF
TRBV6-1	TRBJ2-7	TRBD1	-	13	TGTGCCAGCAGCCACGACAGGGTCGCAGAGCAGTACTTC	CASSHDRVAEQYF
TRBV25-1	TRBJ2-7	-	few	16	TGTGCCAGCAGTGAATTTCCTAGCGGTGGGTTGGGGGCTCTGTACTTC	CASSEFPSGGLGALYF
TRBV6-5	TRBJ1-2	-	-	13	TGTGCCAGCAGCAAAGGGACAAGCTATGGCTACACCTTC	CASSKGTSYGYTF